The rows below give T cell receptor beta chains drawn from one sample of a study of blood T cell repertoires in COVID-19. The method was immunoSEQ multiplex PCR; TCRdb's version includes in-frame clones alone and lacks a portion of them. The data hold about 220,000 clones, with about 80% observed a single time. What was sequenced was peripheral blood. These receptors were obtained from a young woman who had recovered from COVID-19. The CDR3 runs from the conserved cysteine through the conserved F or W. The D gene is left open where the match is weak. Size values are once, few and many counts, or a class for expanded clones, and some rows have none.

V: TRBV19; J: TRBJ2-2; D: NA; size: once; CDR3: CASSIRHSNTGELFF; DNA: TGTGCCAGTAGTATAAGACACTCGAACACCGGGGAGCTGTTTTTT
V: TRBV27; J: TRBJ1-2; D: NA; size: NA; CDR3: CASSLSSGNGYTF; DNA: TGTGCCAGCAGTTTATCGTCAGGGAATGGCTACACCTTC
V: TRBV29-1; J: TRBJ2-1; D: TRBD2; size: NA; CDR3: CSVDGTSGRAVYNEQFF; DNA: TGCAGCGTTGACGGGACTAGCGGGAGGGCCGTCTACAATGAGCAGTTCTTC
V: TRBV29-1; J: TRBJ2-7; D: NA; size: NA; CDR3: CSVGSYEQYF; DNA: TGCAGCGTTGGGAGTTACGAGCAGTACTTC
V: TRBV5-1; J: TRBJ2-3; D: NA; size: NA; CDR3: CASSLGQLGTDTQYF; DNA: TGCGCCAGCAGCTTGGGACAGTTAGGGACAGATACGCAGTATTTT
V: TRBV11-2; J: TRBJ2-7; D: TRBD1; size: NA; CDR3: CASSQGQGVSYEQYF; DNA: TGTGCCAGCAGCCAAGGACAGGGGGTTTCCTACGAGCAGTACTTC
V: TRBV11-2; J: TRBJ2-2; D: NA; size: NA; CDR3: CASSLVPTGTGELFF; DNA: TGTGCCAGCAGCTTAGTCCCCACCGGGACCGGGGAGCTGTTTTTT
V: TRBV7-9; J: TRBJ1-6; D: NA; size: NA; CDR3: CASTSDRTNSPLHF; DNA: TGTGCCAGCACCTCAGACAGGACTAATTCACCCCTCCACTTT
V: TRBV18; J: TRBJ1-1; D: NA; size: NA; CDR3: CASFLDGKGTEAFF; DNA: TGTGCCAGCTTCCTAGACGGGAAAGGCACTGAAGCTTTCTTT
V: TRBV5-1; J: TRBJ2-3; D: TRBD1; size: NA; CDR3: CASSRGQGETDTQYF; DNA: TGCGCCAGCAGCCGGGGACAGGGTGAGACAGATACGCAGTATTTT
V: TRBV6-6; J: TRBJ2-3; D: NA; size: NA; CDR3: CASSPGTPYTQYF; DNA: TGTGCCAGCAGTCCCGGGACACCGTATACGCAGTATTTT
V: TRBV4-1; J: TRBJ2-5; D: TRBD2; size: NA; CDR3: CASSQVGLSGRETQYF; DNA: TGCGCCAGCAGCCAAGTGGGTCTTAGCGGGAGAGAGACCCAGTACTTC
V: TRBV24-1; J: TRBJ1-1; D: TRBD1; size: NA; CDR3: CATSAPTGEAFF; DNA: TGTGCCACCAGTGCTCCGACAGGGGAAGCTTTCTTT
V: TRBV5-1; J: TRBJ2-3; D: TRBD2; size: NA; CDR3: CASSSSGLATDTQYF; DNA: TGCGCCAGCAGCTCCTCCGGACTAGCCACAGATACGCAGTATTTT
V: TRBV24-1; J: TRBJ1-2; D: NA; size: few; CDR3: CATSDFGGSGYTF; DNA: TGTGCCACCAGTGATTTTGGGGGGTCTGGCTACACCTTC
V: TRBV25-1; J: TRBJ2-7; D: NA; size: few; CDR3: CASSGRLGGTYEQYF; DNA: TGTGCCAGCAGTGGACGATTAGGAGGGACCTACGAGCAGTACTTC
V: TRBV28; J: TRBJ1-5; D: TRBD1; size: NA; CDR3: CASRASGQGNQPQHF; DNA: TGTGCCAGCAGAGCTTCGGGACAGGGCAATCAGCCCCAGCATTTT
V: TRBV6-2/TRBV6-3; J: TRBJ1-5; D: NA; size: NA; CDR3: CASSYSTGNQPQHF; DNA: TGTGCCAGCAGTTACTCGACAGGCAATCAGCCCCAGCATTTT
V: TRBV21-1; J: TRBJ2-1; D: NA; size: NA; CDR3: CASSKILAGDYNEQFF; DNA: TGTGCCAGCAGCAAAATACTAGCGGGAGACTACAATGAGCAGTTCTTC
V: TRBV4-2; J: TRBJ1-2; D: NA; size: NA; CDR3: CASSQERGRGGYTF; DNA: TGTGCCAGCAGCCAAGAAAGAGGGAGGGGCGGCTACACCTTC
V: TRBV30; J: TRBJ1-1; D: NA; size: NA; CDR3: CACPKGGGFTEGFF; DNA: TGTGCCTGCCCGAAGGGGGGGGGATTCACTGAAGGTTTCTTT
V: TRBV28; J: TRBJ1-6; D: TRBD1; size: NA; CDR3: CASSFRTGLTLPPPLHF; DNA: TGTGCCAGCAGTTTCCGGACAGGTTTGACACTCCCACCACCCCTCCACTTT
V: TRBV10-3; J: TRBJ2-1; D: NA; size: NA; CDR3: CAISPPALGSYNEQFF; DNA: TGTGCCATCAGTCCGCCGGCACTAGGCTCCTACAATGAGCAGTTCTTC
V: TRBV11-2; J: TRBJ2-3; D: TRBD1; size: NA; CDR3: CASSLGTGVDTQYF; DNA: TGTGCCAGCAGCTTAGGGACAGGGGTGGATACGCAGTATTTT
V: TRBV27; J: TRBJ2-1; D: TRBD1; size: NA; CDR3: CASSSGTRSGQGTEQFF; DNA: TGTGCCAGCAGTTCAGGAACCAGATCGGGACAGGGGACTGAGCAGTTCTTC
V: TRBV3-1/TRBV3-2; J: TRBJ2-5; D: NA; size: NA; CDR3: CASSQIAGPRETQYF; DNA: TGTGCCAGCAGCCAGATCGCGGGGCCTCGGGAGACCCAGTACTTC
V: TRBV5-1; J: TRBJ2-7; D: TRBD1; size: NA; CDR3: CASSSTRQGAYEQYF; DNA: TGCGCCAGCAGCTCCACAAGACAGGGGGCCTACGAGCAGTACTTC
V: TRBV10-1; J: TRBJ2-2; D: NA; size: NA; CDR3: CASNGPDRPSGELFF; DNA: TGCGCCAGCAATGGTCCCGACAGGCCCTCCGGGGAGCTGTTTTTT
V: TRBV28; J: TRBJ1-1; D: TRBD1; size: NA; CDR3: CASSLGTAWGTEAFF; DNA: TGTGCCAGCAGTTTAGGGACAGCCTGGGGCACTGAAGCTTTCTTT
V: TRBV9; J: TRBJ2-7; D: NA; size: NA; CDR3: CASSVARLGAQQYF; DNA: TGTGCCAGCAGCGTAGCGCGGCTTGGGGCCCAGCAGTACTTC
V: TRBV19; J: TRBJ1-1; D: NA; size: NA; CDR3: CASRAKGDTEAFF; DNA: TGTGCCAGCAGAGCGAAAGGGGACACTGAAGCTTTCTTT
V: TRBV28; J: TRBJ1-2; D: NA; size: NA; CDR3: CASSLGAVYGYTF; DNA: TGTGCCAGCAGTTTAGGGGCGGTTTATGGCTACACCTTC
V: TRBV7-3; J: TRBJ1-1; D: NA; size: NA; CDR3: CASSLSHSLGNTEAFF; DNA: TGTGCCAGCAGCTTAAGCCACTCCCTTGGGAACACTGAAGCTTTCTTT
V: TRBV5-6; J: TRBJ1-5; D: TRBD1; size: NA; CDR3: CASSLPGTGSNQPQHF; DNA: TGTGCCAGCAGCCTCCCCGGGACAGGAAGCAATCAGCCCCAGCATTTT
V: TRBV19; J: TRBJ1-2; D: NA; size: once; CDR3: CASSRNREANYGYTF; DNA: TGTGCCAGTAGTAGGAACAGGGAAGCTAACTATGGCTACACCTTC
V: TRBV7-9; J: TRBJ1-2; D: NA; size: NA; CDR3: CASSPVLGPNGYTF; DNA: TGTGCCAGCAGTCCCGTTTTGGGGCCTAATGGCTACACCTTC
V: TRBV7-2; J: TRBJ2-5; D: NA; size: NA; CDR3: CASSLDTGGTQYF; DNA: TGTGCCAGCAGCCTAGATACTGGAGGGACCCAGTACTTC
V: TRBV6-6; J: TRBJ2-1; D: NA; size: NA; CDR3: CASSYEGAITYNEQFF; DNA: TGTGCCAGCAGTTACGAAGGAGCCATCACCTACAATGAGCAGTTCTTC
V: TRBV30; J: TRBJ2-1; D: NA; size: NA; CDR3: CAWSVGGHEQFF; DNA: TGTGCCTGGAGTGTAGGGGGTCATGAGCAGTTCTTC